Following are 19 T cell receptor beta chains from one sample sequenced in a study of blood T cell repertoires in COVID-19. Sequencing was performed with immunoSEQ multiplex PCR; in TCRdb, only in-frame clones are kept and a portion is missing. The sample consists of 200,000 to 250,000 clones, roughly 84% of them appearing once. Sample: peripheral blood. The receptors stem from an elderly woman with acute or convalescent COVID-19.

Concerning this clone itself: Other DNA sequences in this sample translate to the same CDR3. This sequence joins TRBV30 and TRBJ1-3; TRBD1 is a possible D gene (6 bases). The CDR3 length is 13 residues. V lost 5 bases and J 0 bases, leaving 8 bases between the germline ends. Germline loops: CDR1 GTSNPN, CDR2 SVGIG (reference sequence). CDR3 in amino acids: CAWATGSGNTIYF. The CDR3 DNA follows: TGTGCCTGGGCGACAGGCTCTGGAAACACCATATATTTT. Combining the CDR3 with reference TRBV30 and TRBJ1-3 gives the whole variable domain SQTIHQWPATLVQPVGSPLSLECTVEGTSNPNLYWYRQAAGRGLQLLFYSVGIGQISSEVPQNLSASRPQDRQFILSSKKLLLSDSGFYLCAWATGSGNTIYFGEGSWLTVV.

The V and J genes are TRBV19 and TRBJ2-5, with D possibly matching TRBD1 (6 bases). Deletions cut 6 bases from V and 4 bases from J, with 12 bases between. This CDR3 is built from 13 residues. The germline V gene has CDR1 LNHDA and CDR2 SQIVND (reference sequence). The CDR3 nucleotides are TGTGCCAGTAGCCCCGGCAGGGGAGAGACCCAGTACTTC. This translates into CASSPGRGETQYF. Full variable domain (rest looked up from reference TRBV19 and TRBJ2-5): DGGITQSPKYLFRKEGQNVTLSCEQNLNHDAMYWYRQDPGQGLRLIYYSQIVNDFQKGDIAEGYSVSREKKESFPLTVTSAQKNPTAFYLCASSPGRGETQYFGPGTRLLVL.

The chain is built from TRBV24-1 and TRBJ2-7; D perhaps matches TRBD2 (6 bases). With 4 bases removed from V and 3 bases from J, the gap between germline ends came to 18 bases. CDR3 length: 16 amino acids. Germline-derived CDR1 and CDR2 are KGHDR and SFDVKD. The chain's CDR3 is CATSETGTVNLYEQYF. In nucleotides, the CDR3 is TGTGCCACCAGTGAAACCGGGACTGTAAACCTCTACGAGCAGTACTTC.

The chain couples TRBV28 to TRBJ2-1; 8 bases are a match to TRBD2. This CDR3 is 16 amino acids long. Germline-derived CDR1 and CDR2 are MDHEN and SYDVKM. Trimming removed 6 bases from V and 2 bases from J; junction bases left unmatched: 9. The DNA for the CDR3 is TGTGCCAGCAGGCAGTTGGGCGGGGGGCCCTACAATGAGCAGTTCTTC. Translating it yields CASRQLGGGPYNEQFF. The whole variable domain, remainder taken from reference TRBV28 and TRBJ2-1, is DVKVTQSSRYLVKRTGEKVFLECVQDMDHENMFWYRQDPGLGLRLIYFSYDVKMKEKGDIPEGYSVSREKKERFSLILESASTNQTSMYLCASRQLGGGPYNEQFFGPGTRLTVL.

CDR3 DNA sequence: TGTGCCAGTAGTGTGGGCTTGGTCGGTGGCTACACCTTC. This codes for CASSVGLVGGYTF. The chain carries TRBV19 and TRBJ1-2; no clear D gene. V lost 5 bases to trimming and J lost 7 bases, with 14 bases between them. CDR3 length: 13 amino acids. In germline, CDR1 is LNHDA, CDR2 SQIVND (reference sequence). Looking up the rest from reference TRBV19 and TRBJ1-2 gives the full variable domain: DGGITQSPKYLFRKEGQNVTLSCEQNLNHDAMYWYRQDPGQGLRLIYYSQIVNDFQKGDIAEGYSVSREKKESFPLTVTSAQKNPTAFYLCASSVGLVGGYTFGSGTRLTVV.

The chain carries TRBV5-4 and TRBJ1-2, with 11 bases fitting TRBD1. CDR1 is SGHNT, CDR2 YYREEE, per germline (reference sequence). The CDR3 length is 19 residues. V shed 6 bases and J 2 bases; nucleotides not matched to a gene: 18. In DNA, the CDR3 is TGTGCCAGCACTCCCGGTCTTGTCGGAGGACAGGGGGCAAACTATGGCTACACCTTC. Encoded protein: CASTPGLVGGQGANYGYTF.

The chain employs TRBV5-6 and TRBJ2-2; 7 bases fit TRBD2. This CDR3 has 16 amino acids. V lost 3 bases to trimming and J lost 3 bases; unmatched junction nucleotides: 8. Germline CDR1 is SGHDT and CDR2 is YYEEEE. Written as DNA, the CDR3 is TGTGCCAGCAGCTCCAGACTAGCCGACTACACCGGGGAGCTGTTTTTT. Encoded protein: CASSSRLADYTGELFF.

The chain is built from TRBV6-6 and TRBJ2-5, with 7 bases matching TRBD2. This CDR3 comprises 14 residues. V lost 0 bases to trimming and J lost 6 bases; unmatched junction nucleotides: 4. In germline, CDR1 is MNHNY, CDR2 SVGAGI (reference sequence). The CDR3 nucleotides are TGTGCCAGCAGTTACTCGGGGGAGGGACAGACCCAGTACTTC. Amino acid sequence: CASSYSGEGQTQYF.

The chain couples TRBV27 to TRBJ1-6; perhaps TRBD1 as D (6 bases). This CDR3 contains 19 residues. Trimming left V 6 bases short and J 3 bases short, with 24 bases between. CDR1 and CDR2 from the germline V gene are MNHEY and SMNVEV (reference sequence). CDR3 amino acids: CASSGATGDVRFYNSPLHF. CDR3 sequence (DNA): TGTGCCAGCAGCGGGGCGACAGGCGACGTGAGATTCTATAATTCACCCCTCCACTTT.

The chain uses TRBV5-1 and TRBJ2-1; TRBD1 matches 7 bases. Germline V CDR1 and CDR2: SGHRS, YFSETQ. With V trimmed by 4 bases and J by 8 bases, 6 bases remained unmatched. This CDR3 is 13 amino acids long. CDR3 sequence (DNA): TGCGCCAGCAGCATTGACAGGGTTGATGAGCAGTTCTTC. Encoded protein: CASSIDRVDEQFF.

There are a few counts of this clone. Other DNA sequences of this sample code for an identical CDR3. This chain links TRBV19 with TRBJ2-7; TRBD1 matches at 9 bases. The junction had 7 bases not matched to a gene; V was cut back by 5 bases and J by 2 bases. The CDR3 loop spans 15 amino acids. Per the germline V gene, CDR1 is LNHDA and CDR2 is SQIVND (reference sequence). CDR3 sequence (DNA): TGTGCCAGTAGTGCCGCCGGGACAGGGACCTACGAGCAGTACTTC. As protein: CASSAAGTGTYEQYF.

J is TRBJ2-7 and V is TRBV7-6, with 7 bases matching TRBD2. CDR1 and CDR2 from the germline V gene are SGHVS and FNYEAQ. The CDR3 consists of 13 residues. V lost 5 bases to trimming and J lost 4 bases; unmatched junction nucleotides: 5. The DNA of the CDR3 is TGTGCCAGCAGCGCGACTAGCCGGTACGAGCAGTACTTC. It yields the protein CASSATSRYEQYF.

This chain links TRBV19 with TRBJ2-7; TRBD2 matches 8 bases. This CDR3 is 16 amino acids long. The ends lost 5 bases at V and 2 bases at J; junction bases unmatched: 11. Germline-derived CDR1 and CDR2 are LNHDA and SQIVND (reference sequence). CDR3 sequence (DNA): TGTGCCAGTAGTGAGCAGGCGGGGGGACCTGCCTACGAGCAGTACTTC. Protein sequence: CASSEQAGGPAYEQYF.

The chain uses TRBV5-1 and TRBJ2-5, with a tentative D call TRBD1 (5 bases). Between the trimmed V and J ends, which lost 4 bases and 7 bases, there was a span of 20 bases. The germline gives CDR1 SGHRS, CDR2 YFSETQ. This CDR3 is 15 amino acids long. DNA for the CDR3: TGCGCCAGCAGCCCCCCGTCGACAGCCCCAGGGACCCAGTACTTC. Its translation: CASSPPSTAPGTQYF.

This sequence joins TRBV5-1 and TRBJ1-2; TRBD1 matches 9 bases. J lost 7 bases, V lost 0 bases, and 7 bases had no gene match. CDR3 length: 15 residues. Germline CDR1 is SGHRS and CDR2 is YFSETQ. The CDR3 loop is CASSLGQGVFGGYTF. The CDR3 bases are TGCGCCAGCAGCTTGGGACAGGGGGTGTTTGGTGGCTACACCTTC.

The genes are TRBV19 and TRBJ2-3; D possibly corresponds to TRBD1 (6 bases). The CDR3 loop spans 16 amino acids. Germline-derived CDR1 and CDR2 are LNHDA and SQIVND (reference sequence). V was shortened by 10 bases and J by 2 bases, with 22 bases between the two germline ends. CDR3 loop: CATRDTGTTYTDTQYF. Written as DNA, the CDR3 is TGTGCCACAAGGGACACCGGGACGACTTACACAGATACGCAGTATTTT.

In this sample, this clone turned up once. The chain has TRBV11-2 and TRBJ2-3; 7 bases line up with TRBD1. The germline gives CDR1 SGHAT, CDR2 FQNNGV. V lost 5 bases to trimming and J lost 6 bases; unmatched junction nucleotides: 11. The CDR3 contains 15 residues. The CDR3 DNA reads TGTGCCAGCAGCAGTCGGACAGGAGGAACGGATACGCAGTATTTT. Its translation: CASSSRTGGTDTQYF.

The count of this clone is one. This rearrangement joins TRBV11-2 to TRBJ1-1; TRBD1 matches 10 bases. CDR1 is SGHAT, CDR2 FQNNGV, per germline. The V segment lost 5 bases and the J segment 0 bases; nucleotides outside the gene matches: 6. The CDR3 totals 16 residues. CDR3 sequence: CASSNRQGAMNTEAFF. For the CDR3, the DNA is TGTGCCAGCAGCAACCGACAGGGGGCCATGAACACTGAAGCTTTCTTT.

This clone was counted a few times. Here the CDR3 reads CASSQVGGEKLFF. CDR3 bases: TGTGCCAGCAGCCAAGTGGGGGGGGAAAAACTGTTTTTT. The chain employs TRBV3-1 (or the pseudogene TRBV3-2) and TRBJ1-4; TRBD1 might be the D (5 bases). Germline V gene data show CDR1 as LGHDT and CDR2 as YNNKEL (reference sequence). The CDR3 extends over 13 amino acids. Trimming pared 1 base from V and 8 bases from J, leaving 8 bases between.